Included here is one T cell receptor beta chain sequence, with context. The record originates from a study of cytomegalovirus exposure and HLA in healthy donors. Primers: 60 Vbeta forward and 13 Jbeta reverse. Profiled with immunoSEQ multiplex PCR; TCRdb holds only in-frame clones, not every one. The sample lists some 170,000 clones, about four fifths occurring once. The CDR3 covers 14 residues. Per the germline V gene, CDR1 is ENHRY and CDR2 is SYGVKD. Deletions cut 1 base from V and 5 bases from J, with 9 bases between. Sequenced material: PBMCs. The chain carries TRBV10-3 and TRBJ2-1; D gene ambiguous. This TCR came from a woman aged 18-29 years in good health and CMV-seropositive. CDR3 protein: CAISEWARNNEQFF. The CDR3, as DNA: TGTGCCATCAGTGAGTGGGCGAGAAACAATGAGCAGTTCTTC.